Below, 18 T cell receptor beta chains from the same sample are listed, as sequenced in a study of technical replicates of blood from a few donors. TCRdb keeps only in-frame clones here, not all; method: immunoSEQ multiplex PCR. This sample yields approximately 100,000 clones, of which around 95% are seen a single time; over 0.2% belongs to the top ten. The specimen sequenced was T cells isolated from PBMCs. These receptors all stem from a human donor in good health.

The chain is built from TRBV4-2 and TRBJ2-7, with 7 bases matching TRBD1. The CDR3 covers 16 residues. Losses at the gene ends were 1 base for V and 4 bases for J; bases not matched to a gene: 10. Germline assignment: CDR1 LGHNA and CDR2 YNFKEQ. CDR3 loop: CASSQVLTGSIYEQYF. The CDR3 DNA is TGTGCCAGCAGCCAAGTTTTGACAGGGTCAATTTACGAGCAGTACTTC.

This chain connects TRBV20-1 to TRBJ2-7; the D gene is possibly TRBD1 (5 bases). CDR1 DFQATT and CDR2 SNEGSKA come from the germline V gene (reference sequence). Trimming shortened V by 7 bases and J by 2 bases, and 9 bases separated the two germline ends. The CDR3 runs to 11 residues. In nucleotides, the CDR3 is TGCAGTGGGCTAGGGGCCTACGAGCAGTACTTC. Protein: CSGLGAYEQYF.

This chain connects TRBV9 to TRBJ2-1, with 9 positions matching TRBD2. Trimming removed 4 bases from V and 4 bases from J; junction bases left unmatched: 6. The germline gives CDR1 SGDLS, CDR2 YYNGEE. The CDR3 is 15 residues long. The CDR3 is CASSLVAGVYNEQFF. Written as DNA, the CDR3 is TGTGCCAGCAGCCTCGTAGCGGGGGTTTACAATGAGCAGTTCTTC.

The CDR3 DNA reads TGTGCCAGCAGCTGGAGGGAGGATGAGCAGTTCTTC. This encodes CASSWREDEQFF. The chain joins TRBV7-9 to TRBJ2-1, with D possibly being TRBD2 (6 bases). Trimming took off 4 bases at V and 8 bases at J, with 9 bases between the two ends. CDR3 length equals 12 residues. Per the germline V gene, CDR1 is SEHNR and CDR2 is FQNEAQ (reference sequence).

This rearrangement joins TRBV5-4 to TRBJ1-1; TRBD1 aligns across 7 bases. The germline CDR1 and CDR2 sequences are SGHNT and YYREEE (reference sequence). J was trimmed by 5 bases and V by 2 bases; bases with no gene match: 9. There are 15 residues in the CDR3. DNA of the CDR3: TGTGCCAGCAGCTTCGGCCAGCAGGGGGTAACTGAAGCTTTCTTT. It yields the protein CASSFGQQGVTEAFF.

J is TRBJ1-5 and V is TRBV27; D uncertain. V lost 4 bases to trimming and J lost 5 bases, with 12 bases between them. Germline loops: CDR1 MNHEY, CDR2 SMNVEV (reference sequence). The CDR3 has 14 residues. CDR3 DNA: TGTGCCAGCAGTTCGGGGTGGGGAGATCAGCCCCAGCATTTT. As protein: CASSSGWGDQPQHF.

This clone was recorded once. The chain couples TRBV2 to TRBJ1-3; a weak D match, TRBD1 (6 bases). The CDR3 consists of 15 residues. V was pared by 6 bases and J by 0 bases, with 12 bases between. Germline values: CDR1 SNHLY, CDR2 FYNNEI. CDR3: CASSIQGNSGNTIYF. In DNA, the CDR3 is TGTGCCAGCAGCATACAGGGAAACTCTGGAAACACCATATATTTT.

This clone was seen a single time. The chain joins TRBV7-6 to TRBJ2-1; D is perhaps TRBD2 (6 bases). Trimming cost V 5 bases and J 0 bases, with 17 bases left between them. Germline lookup yields CDR1 SGHVS and CDR2 FNYEAQ. The CDR3 is 17 amino acids. The CDR3 DNA reads as TGTGCCAGCAGCCCGGGACTTTCCACACCCTCCTACAATGAGCAGTTCTTC. The encoded protein is CASSPGLSTPSYNEQFF.

The chain joins TRBV2 to TRBJ1-3; D is ambiguous. CDR1 and CDR2 (germline): SNHLY, FYNNEI. The CDR3 has 13 residues. Between the trimmed V and J ends, which lost 7 bases and 5 bases, there was a span of 12 bases. The CDR3 reads CASMWSGRNTIYF. The CDR3 bases are TGTGCCAGCATGTGGTCAGGAAGAAACACCATATATTTT. The entire variable domain, with the rest obtained from reference TRBV2 and TRBJ1-3, is as follows: EPEVTQTPSHQVTQMGQEVILRCVPISNHLYFYWYRQILGQKVEFLVSFYNNEISEKSEIFDDQFSVERPDGSNFTLKIRSTKLEDSAMYFCASMWSGRNTIYFGEGSWLTVV.

The gene calls are TRBV6-1 and TRBJ1-3; TRBD1 is a possible D gene (6 bases). The CDR3 is made up of 14 amino acids. The germline V and J ends were trimmed by 6 bases and 6 bases, with 15 bases remaining between them. Germline CDR1 MNHNS, CDR2 SASEGT. The CDR3: CASSRGPYENTIYF. The CDR3 coding sequence is TGTGCCAGCAGCAGGGGACCGTACGAAAACACCATATATTTT.

V is TRBV6-4 and J is TRBJ2-1; weak D call: TRBD2 (5 bases). This CDR3 contains 15 residues. Germline-derived CDR1 and CDR2 are MRHNA and SNTAGT. V was pared by 2 bases and J by 4 bases, with 12 bases between. CDR3 coding DNA: TGTGCCAGCAGTGACGAAATGGGGAGATACAATGAGCAGTTCTTC. Protein: CASSDEMGRYNEQFF.

The rearrangement uses TRBV30 and TRBJ2-7; 9 nucleotides match TRBD1. The J segment lost 3 bases and the V segment lost 8 bases, leaving 11 bases of the junction unmatched. The germline gives CDR1 GTSNPN, CDR2 SVGIG (reference sequence). This CDR3 spans 14 amino acids. CDR3 nucleotides: TGTGCCCATCTTGACCCGGGACAGGGCTACGAGCAGTACTTC. Amino acids: CAHLDPGQGYEQYF.

This chain joins TRBV19 and TRBJ2-7; the match to TRBD1 covers 7 bases. The J segment lost 4 bases and the V segment lost 6 bases, leaving 6 bases of the junction unmatched. The germline V gene encodes CDR1 LNHDA and CDR2 SQIVND (reference sequence). The length of the CDR3 is 13 residues. CDR3 sequence: CASRRGTDYEQYF. In nucleotides, the CDR3 is TGTGCCAGTAGGAGGGGGACAGATTACGAGCAGTACTTC.

The rearrangement links TRBV10-2 to TRBJ2-7, with a tentative D call TRBD2 (7 bases). Germline V lookup: CDR1 WSHSY, CDR2 SAAADI. The CDR3 has 14 residues. Trimming cost V 4 bases and J 3 bases, with 13 bases left between them. The CDR3 loop reads CASSAGGGGYEQYF. CDR3 DNA: TGCGCCAGCAGTGCGGGGGGAGGGGGCTACGAGCAGTACTTC.

This sequence joins TRBV7-2 and TRBJ1-6; D remains unclear. The ends were cut back, 4 bases at V and 1 base at J, with 14 bases in the middle. Germline loops: CDR1 SGHTA, CDR2 FQGNSA. The CDR3 spans 17 residues. This CDR3 is CASSSLPKFSYNSPLHF. CDR3 sequence (DNA): TGTGCCAGCAGCTCCCTCCCTAAGTTTTCCTATAATTCACCCCTCCACTTT.

This chain connects TRBV18 to TRBJ2-7, with 10 bases fitting TRBD1. J was trimmed by 5 bases and V by 3 bases; bases with no gene match: 10. The CDR3 runs 16 residues. Per the germline V gene, CDR1 is KGHSH and CDR2 is LQKENI. Written as DNA, the CDR3 is TGTGCCAGCTCACCGCCCAACGACAGGGGGCTCCACGAGCAGTACTTC. Residues: CASSPPNDRGLHEQYF.

The rearrangement uses TRBV5-4 and TRBJ2-3; 16 nucleotides line up with TRBD2. The CDR3 runs 16 residues. Germline assignment: CDR1 SGHNT and CDR2 YYREEE (reference sequence). Trimming took 5 bases from V and 3 from J; bases not matched to a gene: 3. The CDR3 loop is CASRGLAGGPTDTQYF. In nucleotides, the CDR3 is TGTGCCAGCAGGGGACTAGCGGGGGGGCCTACAGATACGCAGTATTTT.

This sequence joins TRBV7-6 and TRBJ2-7; TRBD1 agrees at 7 bases. The CDR3 totals 15 residues. Germline-derived CDR1 and CDR2 are SGHVS and FNYEAQ. Trimming removed 1 base from V and 2 bases from J; junction bases left unmatched: 5. The CDR3 sequence: CASSLGHQGAYEQYF. DNA of the CDR3: TGTGCCAGCAGCTTAGGGCACCAGGGGGCCTACGAGCAGTACTTC.